Shown below are 18 T cell receptor beta chains from a single sample sequenced in a study of T cell changes during pregnancy in multiple sclerosis. This table comes from immunoSEQ multiplex PCR, and its TCRdb copy is limited to in-frame clones, with some not included. The sample carries about 73,000 clones, 85% to 95% recorded once. Sequenced material: peripheral blood, taken in the third trimester of pregnancy. The receptors were sampled from a female donor in good health, enrolled as a control in a pregnancy study.

In nucleotides, the CDR3 is TGTGCCAGCAGAAGAGGGGGCGCGTTGGACACTGAAGCTTTCTTT. Protein: CASRRGGALDTEAFF. This sequence joins TRBV28 and TRBJ1-1; TRBD1 matches 7 bases. J was trimmed by 3 bases and V by 6 bases; bases with no gene match: 10. The CDR3 is 15 amino acids. Germline assignment: CDR1 MDHEN and CDR2 SYDVKM.

The chain is built from TRBV5-5 and TRBJ2-1, with 8 bases matching TRBD2. The CDR3 runs to 17 residues. Trimming removed 4 bases from V and 4 bases from J; junction bases left unmatched: 13. CDR1 SGHKS and CDR2 YYEKEE come from the germline V gene (reference sequence). The CDR3: CASSLQLHSGAYNEQFF. CDR3 in DNA: TGTGCCAGCAGCCTCCAACTTCATAGCGGGGCTTACAATGAGCAGTTCTTC.

The V gene is TRBV27, the J gene TRBJ2-5; maybe TRBD2 (6 bases). CDR1 and CDR2 from the germline V gene are MNHEY and SMNVEV (reference sequence). Trimming pared 6 bases from V and 9 bases from J, leaving 17 bases between. This CDR3 is built from 13 residues. For the CDR3, the DNA is TGTGCCAGCAGCCCGGGACTGACTTGGGCCCAGTACTTC. This encodes CASSPGLTWAQYF.

V gene TRBV10-2 combines with J gene TRBJ2-5; 14 bases fit TRBD2. The CDR3 totals 17 residues. Losses at the gene ends were 3 bases for V and 5 bases for J; bases not matched to a gene: 8. From germline, CDR1 is WSHSY and CDR2 SAAADI. CDR3: CASSDRGLAGGGETQYF. The CDR3 nucleotides read TGCGCCAGCAGTGACCGAGGACTAGCGGGGGGCGGGGAGACCCAGTACTTC.

The chain couples TRBV18 to TRBJ2-2; no definite D call. Germline-derived CDR1 and CDR2 are KGHSH and LQKENI. Trimming left V 2 bases short and J 3 bases short, with 7 bases between. The CDR3 runs 14 residues. For the CDR3, the DNA is TGTGCCAGCTCACCAGTCGTGTACACCGGGGAGCTGTTTTTT. Translating it yields CASSPVVYTGELFF.

This chain connects TRBV19 to TRBJ1-2, with a possible D match to TRBD1 (6 bases). CDR1 and CDR2 from the germline V gene are LNHDA and SQIVND (reference sequence). The V end was cut by 4 bases, the J end by 0 bases, with 12 bases between. CDR3 length: 15 amino acids. The DNA of the CDR3 is TGTGCCAGTAGTAGGGACAACTTACCTAACTATGGCTACACCTTC. It translates to CASSRDNLPNYGYTF.

This chain uses TRBV2 with TRBJ2-7; perhaps TRBD1 as D (6 bases). Trimming pared 10 bases from V and 3 bases from J, leaving 16 bases between. This CDR3 has 13 amino acids. Germline values: CDR1 SNHLY, CDR2 FYNNEI. CDR3 nucleotides: TGTGCCACACAGGGTGGGGTTTACTACGAGCAGTACTTC. The encoded protein is CATQGGVYYEQYF.

CDR3 protein: CASSRGMNTEAFF. DNA for the CDR3: TGTGCCAGCAGTCGGGGAATGAACACTGAAGCTTTCTTT. The rearrangement joins TRBV7-9 to TRBJ1-1; D call uncertain. The CDR3 has 13 amino acids. Germline-derived CDR1 and CDR2 are SEHNR and FQNEAQ (reference sequence). The V and J ends lost 6 bases and 0 bases respectively, with 8 bases between them.

With respect to this clone: The junction shows a germline mismatch at one end, possibly a read error. DNA of the CDR3: TGTGCCACCAGAGAGGGGACTAGCGGGGGACCTATCTTC. This encodes CATREGTSGGPIF. J is TRBJ2-1 and V is TRBV15; 14 nucleotides match TRBD2. The CDR3 length is 13 residues. CDR1 and CDR2 (germline): LNHNV, YYDKDF (reference sequence).

The rearrangement links TRBV28 to TRBJ1-1; TRBD1 is a possible D gene (6 bases). Germline-derived CDR1 and CDR2 are MDHEN and SYDVKM. Trimming stripped 8 bases from V and 7 bases from J, with 14 bases between. This CDR3 is built from 12 residues. The CDR3 DNA is TGTGCCAGCCGTAGAGGACAGCTTGAAGCTTTCTTT. Residues: CASRRGQLEAFF.

The chain is built from TRBV9 and TRBJ2-7; TRBD1 might be the D (6 bases). Germline lookup yields CDR1 SGDLS and CDR2 YYNGEE. V was cut by 4 bases and J by 2 bases, with 10 bases left in between. The CDR3 covers 13 residues. For the CDR3, the DNA is TGTGCCAGCAGCCCGACAGGTCCCTACGAGCAGTACTTC. Translation gives CASSPTGPYEQYF.

This chain uses TRBV10-1 with TRBJ2-6; D perhaps matches TRBD2 (6 bases). CDR1 is WNHNN and CDR2 is SYGVQD in the germline V gene (reference sequence). Trimming cost V 4 bases and J 0 bases, with 10 bases left between them. The CDR3 has 16 amino acids. CDR3 nucleotides: TGCGCCAGCAGTGCCGGGAGTGGCTCTGGGGCCAACGTCCTGACTTTC. Its translation: CASSAGSGSGANVLTF.

The chain combines TRBV5-1 with TRBJ1-6; 9 bases match TRBD1. CDR3 length: 17 residues. Per the germline V gene, CDR1 is SGHRS and CDR2 is YFSETQ. Trimming at V came to 4 bases and at J to 1 base, leaving 6 bases not matched to a gene. The CDR3 here is CASSHGTGNSYNSPLHF. The CDR3 DNA is TGCGCCAGCAGCCATGGGACAGGGAATTCCTATAATTCACCCCTCCACTTT.

V is TRBV5-4 and J is TRBJ1-1; D is uncertain. V lost 2 bases and J lost 0, with 11 bases in between. This CDR3 has 15 amino acids. Germline-derived CDR1 and CDR2 are SGHNT and YYREEE (reference sequence). CDR3 in amino acids: CASSFLQSMNTEAFF. The CDR3 DNA reads as TGTGCCAGCAGCTTCCTACAGAGCATGAACACTGAAGCTTTCTTT.

This chain joins TRBV11-2 and TRBJ2-7, with D maybe TRBD1 (6 bases). The CDR3 runs 14 residues. Germline-derived CDR1 and CDR2 are SGHAT and FQNNGV. Trimming stripped 0 bases from V and 5 bases from J, with 11 bases between. The CDR3 bases are TGTGCCAGCAGCTTAGAGGGGGCTCTCAACGAGCAGTACTTC. This translates into CASSLEGALNEQYF.

The J gene is TRBJ2-5, the V gene TRBV5-1; 12 bases agree with TRBD1. The last part of the DNA fits TRBJ2-7 better; the J call may be wrong. The CDR3 sequence is 15 residues long. In germline, CDR1 is SGHRS, CDR2 YFSETQ. The CDR3: CASSSGQGALYEQYF. DNA for the CDR3: TGCGCCAGCAGCTCGGGACAGGGGGCGCTCTACGAGCAGTACTTC.

The rearrangement joins TRBV29-1 to TRBJ2-2, with 12 positions matching TRBD2. J lost 7 bases, V lost 4 bases, and 10 bases had no gene match. The CDR3 spans 16 residues. CDR1 SQVTM and CDR2 ANQGSEA come from the germline V gene. DNA of the CDR3: TGCAGCGTTGCGGGCCTAGCGGGAGGGCCAGGCGGGGAGCTGTTTTTT. As protein: CSVAGLAGGPGGELFF.

This rearrangement joins TRBV27 to TRBJ1-1; a weak D match, TRBD1 (5 bases). The CDR3 has 14 residues. Germline CDR1 is MNHEY and CDR2 is SMNVEV (reference sequence). V lost 5 bases to trimming and J lost 4 bases, with 14 bases between them. Here the CDR3 reads CASSTFRDATEAFF. The CDR3 coding sequence is TGTGCCAGCAGTACGTTCAGGGATGCCACTGAAGCTTTCTTT.